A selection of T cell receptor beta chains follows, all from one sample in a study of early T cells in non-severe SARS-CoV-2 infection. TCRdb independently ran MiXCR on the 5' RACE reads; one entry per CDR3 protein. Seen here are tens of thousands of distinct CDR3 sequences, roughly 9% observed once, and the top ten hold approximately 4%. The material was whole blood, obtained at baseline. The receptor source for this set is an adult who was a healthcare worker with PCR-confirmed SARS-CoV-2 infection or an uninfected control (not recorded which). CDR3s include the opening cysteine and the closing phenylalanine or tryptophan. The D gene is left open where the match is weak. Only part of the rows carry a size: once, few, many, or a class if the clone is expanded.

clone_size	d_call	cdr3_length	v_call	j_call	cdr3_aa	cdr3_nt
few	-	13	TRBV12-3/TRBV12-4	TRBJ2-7	CASSPRGLYEQYF	TGTGCCAGCAGTCCCCGGGGGCTCTACGAGCAGTACTTC
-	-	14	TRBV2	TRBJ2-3	CASRSLPLGDTQYF	TGTGCCAGCAGATCCCTCCCCCTCGGCGATACGCAGTATTTT
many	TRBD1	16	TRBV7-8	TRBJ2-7	CASSPRGGTGGGEQYF	TGTGCCAGCAGCCCCCGAGGTGGGACAGGGGGCGGCGAGCAGTACTTC
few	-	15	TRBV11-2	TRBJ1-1	CASSLDWLLDTEAFF	TGTGCCAGCAGCTTAGATTGGCTTTTGGACACTGAAGCTTTCTTT
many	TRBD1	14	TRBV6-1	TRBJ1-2	CASSELGTGYGYTF	TGTGCCAGCAGTGAATTGGGGACAGGGTATGGCTACACCTTC
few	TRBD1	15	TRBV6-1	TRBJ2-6	CASSKTGSGANVLTF	TGTGCCAGCAGTAAGACAGGGTCTGGGGCCAACGTCCTGACTTTC
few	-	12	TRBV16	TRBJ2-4	CASSQGSNIQYF	TGTGCCAGCAGCCAGGGGTCAAACATTCAGTACTTC
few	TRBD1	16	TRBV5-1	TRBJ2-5	CASSPSHRGDLETQYF	TGCGCCAGCAGCCCGAGCCACAGGGGCGATTTAGAGACCCAGTACTTC
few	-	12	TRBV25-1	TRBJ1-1	CASRRDGTEAFF	TGTGCCAGCAGACGGGACGGCACTGAAGCTTTCTTT
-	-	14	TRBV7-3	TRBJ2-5	CASSLKAGIETQYF	TGTGCCAGCAGCTTAAAGGCAGGCATCGAGACCCAGTACTTC
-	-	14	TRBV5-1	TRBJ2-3	CASSIGPGTDTQYF	TGCGCCAGCAGCATCGGACCCGGCACAGATACGCAGTATTTT